The next 26 T cell receptor beta chains were all read from a single sample in a study of blood T cell repertoires in COVID-19. Here immunoSEQ multiplex PCR was the method, and the copy in TCRdb shows in-frame clones only, minus some. The data show 150,000 to 200,000 clones, around 85% seen once. Sequencing used peripheral blood. Source of these receptors: a human donor with acute or convalescent COVID-19. The donor label of this sample is uncertain.

For the CDR3, the DNA is TGTGCCAGCAGCCCCTTAAGGGGTAACTACAATGAGCAGTTCTTC. It translates to CASSPLRGNYNEQFF. The chain is built from TRBV7-9 and TRBJ2-1; D may be TRBD1 (5 bases). CDR1 is SEHNR and CDR2 is FQNEAQ in the germline V gene (reference sequence). V lost 5 bases and J 3 bases, leaving 14 bases between the germline ends. The CDR3 spans 15 residues.

The J gene is TRBJ1-2, the V gene TRBV5-1; TRBD1 might be the D (5 bases). Germline V gene sequence: CDR1 SGHRS, CDR2 YFSETQ. V was pared by 0 bases and J by 6 bases, with 12 bases between. This CDR3 spans 14 amino acids. CDR3 protein: CASSLDKGIDGYTF. The CDR3 nucleotides read TGCGCCAGCAGCTTGGATAAGGGGATTGATGGCTACACCTTC.

The chain is built from TRBV24-1 and TRBJ2-2; 12 bases line up with TRBD1. The length of the CDR3 is 14 residues. J gave up 6 bases and V 7 bases, and 2 bases lay outside the gene matches. Germline loops: CDR1 KGHDR, CDR2 SFDVKD. The CDR3 here is CATRGQGAAGELFF. Here the CDR3 DNA reads TGTGCCACCAGGGGACAGGGGGCGGCCGGGGAGCTGTTTTTT.

This chain joins TRBV27 and TRBJ1-6, with TRBD1 as a possible D gene (6 bases). Trimming shortened V by 1 base and J by 0 bases, and 10 bases separated the two germline ends. The germline V gene encodes CDR1 MNHEY and CDR2 SMNVEV (reference sequence). CDR3 size: 17 residues. Here the CDR3 DNA reads TGTGCCAGCAGTTTATATACAGGGAGCTCCTATAATTCACCCCTCCACTTT. Protein sequence: CASSLYTGSSYNSPLHF.

The chain uses TRBV14 and TRBJ2-1, with D tentatively TRBD1 (7 bases). V was clipped by 1 base and J by 7 bases, with 14 bases between them. The CDR3 runs 15 residues. The V gene's germline CDR1 is SGHDN and CDR2 FVKESK. Here the CDR3 DNA reads TGTGCCAGCAGCCAAGTAGCAGGGGGGAGGAATGAGCAGTTCTTC. This encodes CASSQVAGGRNEQFF.

The rearrangement uses TRBV24-1 and TRBJ1-2; TRBD1 aligns across 8 bases. The germline V gene encodes CDR1 KGHDR and CDR2 SFDVKD. The CDR3 sequence is 14 residues long. V lost 5 bases to trimming and J lost 4 bases; unmatched junction nucleotides: 5. CDR3 sequence (DNA): TGTGCCACCAGTGGCGGACAGGGCGCCTATGGCTACACCTTC. It encodes CATSGGQGAYGYTF.

The chain has TRBV27 and TRBJ1-2; D gene unclear. The CDR3 has 15 residues. V was trimmed by 5 bases and J by 2 bases, leaving 15 bases between them. The germline CDR1 and CDR2 sequences are MNHEY and SMNVEV (reference sequence). The CDR3 DNA reads as TGTGCCAGCAGTGTCGGAGGGATCCCCAACTATGGCTACACCTTC. The encoded protein is CASSVGGIPNYGYTF.

This chain links TRBV7-2 with TRBJ2-7; D not certain. CDR3 length: 13 amino acids. Trimming cost V 1 base and J 6 bases, with 10 bases left between them. Germline V gene sequence: CDR1 SGHTA, CDR2 FQGNSA. The CDR3 bases are TGTGCCAGCAGCTTAGATATTTCGGGCGAGCAGTACTTC. As protein: CASSLDISGEQYF.

This clone has more than one count but fewer than ten. The chain is built from TRBV7-9 and TRBJ2-5; D gene uncertain. Germline lookup yields CDR1 SEHNR and CDR2 FQNEAQ (reference sequence). CDR3 length equals 11 residues. V dropped 5 bases and J dropped 2 bases, with 3 bases sitting between them. This CDR3 reads CASSIQETQYF. The CDR3 DNA is TGTGCCAGCAGCATACAAGAGACCCAGTACTTC. Complete variable domain (other parts from reference TRBV7-9 and TRBJ2-5): DTGVSQNPRHKITKRGQNVTFRCDPISEHNRLYWYRQTLGQGPEFLTYFQNEAQLEKSRLLSDRFSAERPKGSFSTLEIQRTEQGDSAMYLCASSIQETQYFGPGTRLLVL.

The chain carries TRBV29-1 and TRBJ1-2; no reliable D call. The V gene's germline CDR1 is SQVTM and CDR2 ANQGSEA. Trimming took off 4 bases at V and 7 bases at J, with 13 bases between the two ends. The CDR3 has 12 residues. The CDR3 loop reads CSVAPGQFGYTF. In nucleotides, the CDR3 is TGCAGCGTTGCCCCAGGCCAGTTTGGCTACACCTTC.

This chain uses TRBV7-2 with TRBJ2-1; 9 nucleotides match TRBD1. The CDR3 extends over 16 amino acids. The germline V gene encodes CDR1 SGHTA and CDR2 FQGNSA. Trimming took 2 bases from V and 6 from J; bases not matched to a gene: 8. For the CDR3, the DNA is TGTGCCAGCAGCTTAAGGACAGGGGTTACTAGCAATGAGCAGTTCTTC. Amino acids: CASSLRTGVTSNEQFF.

The genes are TRBV24-1 and TRBJ1-5; D is possibly TRBD1 (5 bases). The CDR3 runs to 15 residues. Germline values: CDR1 KGHDR, CDR2 SFDVKD. Trimming pared 3 bases from V and 2 bases from J, leaving 10 bases between. This CDR3 is CATSDRGLGNQPQHF. The CDR3 bases are TGTGCCACCAGTGATCGGGGGTTGGGCAATCAGCCCCAGCATTTT.

The rearrangement uses TRBV24-1 and TRBJ2-5, with 12 bases fitting TRBD2. Germline V CDR1 and CDR2: KGHDR, SFDVKD. J was trimmed by 1 base and V by 7 bases; bases with no gene match: 3. The CDR3 totals 15 residues. Written as DNA, the CDR3 is TGTGCCACCAGCACTAGCGGGGGGCCCCAAGAGACCCAGTACTTC. Translating gives CATSTSGGPQETQYF.

V usage is TRBV24-1 and J usage is TRBJ1-2; 9 positions match TRBD1. Germline CDR1 and CDR2: KGHDR and SFDVKD. V was clipped by 2 bases and J by 7 bases; unmatched bases: 4. This CDR3 has 14 amino acids. CDR3 protein: CATSDSGTGFGYTF. CDR3 bases: TGTGCCACCAGTGATTCCGGGACAGGGTTTGGCTACACCTTC.

The V and J genes are TRBV5-1 and TRBJ1-1, with 8 bases aligning to TRBD1. Germline CDR1 SGHRS, CDR2 YFSETQ. The length of the CDR3 is 17 residues. After removal of 3 bases from V and 3 bases from J, the junction contained 13 bases not matched to a gene. CDR3 region: CASSSGQGRLRYTEAFF. As DNA, the CDR3 is TGCGCCAGCAGCTCCGGACAGGGACGACTGAGGTACACTGAAGCTTTCTTT.

This chain links TRBV7-9 with TRBJ1-2; D remains ambiguous. The CDR3 sequence is 13 residues long. In germline, CDR1 is SEHNR, CDR2 FQNEAQ (reference sequence). Trimming left V 6 bases short and J 6 bases short, with 14 bases between. This chain's CDR3 is CASSMSQVHGYTF. CDR3 bases: TGTGCCAGCAGTATGAGTCAGGTCCATGGCTACACCTTC. The full variable domain, rest sourced from reference TRBV7-9 and TRBJ1-2, is DTGVSQNPRHKITKRGQNVTFRCDPISEHNRLYWYRQTLGQGPEFLTYFQNEAQLEKSRLLSDRFSAERPKGSFSTLEIQRTEQGDSAMYLCASSMSQVHGYTFGSGTRLTVV.

The rearrangement links TRBV6-5 to TRBJ1-2; D is ambiguous. The V gene's germline CDR1 is MNHEY and CDR2 SVGAGI. The CDR3 is made up of 14 amino acids. Trimming shortened V by 4 bases and J by 0 bases, and 9 bases separated the two germline ends. The CDR3 DNA reads TGTGCCAGCAGTTTACAGCCATCTAACTATGGCTACACCTTC. The encoded protein is CASSLQPSNYGYTF.

This sequence joins TRBV11-2 and TRBJ2-5, with 15 bases that match TRBD2. Trimming at V came to 4 bases and at J to 5 bases, leaving 5 bases not matched to a gene. The CDR3 is 16 amino acids. Per germline, CDR1 SGHAT and CDR2 FQNNGV. CDR3 sequence reads: CASSYRTSGGAETQYF. In DNA form, the CDR3 reads TGTGCCAGCAGCTACCGGACTAGCGGGGGGGCTGAGACCCAGTACTTC. Looking up the rest from reference TRBV11-2 and TRBJ2-5 gives the full variable domain: EAGVAQSPRYKIIEKRQSVAFWCNPISGHATLYWYQQILGQGPKLLIQFQNNGVVDDSQLPKDRFSAERLKGVDSTLKIQPAKLEDSAVYLCASSYRTSGGAETQYFGPGTRLLVL.

The chain has TRBV25-1 and TRBJ2-7, with no clear D. Between the trimmed V and J ends, which lost 1 base and 2 bases, there was a span of 12 bases. CDR3 length equals 15 residues. Germline lookup yields CDR1 MGHDK and CDR2 SYGVNS. CDR3 in amino acids: CASSEFTTTTYEQYF. For the CDR3, the DNA is TGTGCCAGCAGTGAATTTACAACAACTACCTACGAGCAGTACTTC.

The CDR3 is CASSLAQGGIGVGELFF. The CDR3 DNA is TGTGCCAGCAGTTTGGCACAGGGGGGAATTGGTGTGGGGGAGCTGTTTTTT. The chain carries TRBV27 and TRBJ2-2; TRBD1 matches at 8 bases. Germline values: CDR1 MNHEY, CDR2 SMNVEV (reference sequence). The CDR3 has 17 residues. Germline trimming cut 3 bases from V and 8 bases from J; bases unmatched to any gene: 14.

As to this clone: The same CDR3 is also encoded by other DNA sequences in this sample. The chain uses TRBV18 and TRBJ1-1, with D maybe TRBD1 (5 bases). Germline CDR1 reads KGHSH; CDR2 reads LQKENI. The CDR3 is 13 residues long. Trimming left V 3 bases short and J 0 bases short, with 5 bases between. The CDR3 is CASSPTVNTEAFF. CDR3 sequence (DNA): TGTGCCAGCTCACCGACAGTGAACACTGAAGCTTTCTTT.

The J gene is TRBJ1-3, the V gene TRBV30, with a weak D call TRBD1 (5 bases). The CDR3 runs to 13 residues. V was clipped by 3 bases and J by 4 bases, with 10 bases between them. From germline, CDR1 is GTSNPN and CDR2 SVGIG (reference sequence). CDR3 sequence: CAWSGAGGNTIYF. The CDR3 DNA sequence: TGTGCCTGGAGCGGGGCGGGAGGAAACACCATATATTTT.

The gene calls are TRBV9 and TRBJ2-3; TRBD2 aligns across 8 bases. The CDR3 has 16 amino acids. Trimming cost V 0 bases and J 0 bases; bases outside gene matches: 3. CDR1 and CDR2 from the germline V gene are SGDLS and YYNGEE. CDR3 nucleotides: TGTGCCAGCAGCGTAGGTTCTAGCGGGAGCACAGATACGCAGTATTTT. Translated: CASSVGSSGSTDTQYF.

V is TRBV28 and J is TRBJ1-2, with D possibly being TRBD1 (6 bases). CDR3 length: 15 residues. The V end lost 3 bases, the J end lost 3 bases, and 14 bases lay between the germline ends. Germline CDR1 MDHEN, CDR2 SYDVKM. CDR3 protein: CASSLPSTGYYGYTF. CDR3 sequence (DNA): TGTGCCAGCAGTTTGCCCTCGACAGGCTACTATGGCTACACCTTC.

V usage is TRBV30 and J usage is TRBJ1-2, with 11 bases identical to TRBD1. The CDR3 is made up of 14 amino acids. CDR1 is GTSNPN and CDR2 is SVGIG in the germline V gene (reference sequence). The ends lost 6 bases at V and 5 bases at J; junction bases unmatched: 8. CDR3 amino acids: CACRTGGLGYGYTF. CDR3 nucleotide sequence: TGTGCCTGCCGGACAGGGGGCTTGGGGTATGGCTACACCTTC.

This rearrangement joins TRBV12-3 or TRBV12-4 to TRBJ1-3; D ambiguous. CDR3 length: 13 residues. V lost 11 bases, J lost 0 bases, and 11 bases lay in between. This CDR3 is CALTPNSGNTIYF. In nucleotides, the CDR3 is TGTGCCCTTACTCCAAACTCTGGAAACACCATATATTTT.